This T cell receptor (beta chain) is from a study of blood T cell repertoires in COVID-19. Study-wide background: Sites across the United States, Italy and Spain contributed samples from acute and convalescent COVID-19. T cells, B-cell-depleted T cells, or PBMCs provided the cDNA or gDNA that served as material.

Per the germline V gene, CDR1 is KGHDR and CDR2 is SFDVKD. V lost 3 bases and J lost 6; bases outside the gene matches: 9. The CDR3 is made up of 16 amino acids. Per the original methods: Cell counts per sample came from amplifying reference gene primers. The protocol was immunoSEQ multiplex PCR, while the TCRdb copy is restricted to in-frame clones and leaves out a portion. V, J and clone size were drawn from that table, and D and trimming were deduced from the DNA. Of 150,000 or so clones listed, 85% to 90% are singletons. The chain employs TRBV24-1 and TRBJ2-3; 9 bases agree with TRBD2. The specimen sequenced was peripheral blood. This TCR was recovered from a woman aged 55 to 70 with acute or convalescent COVID-19. In DNA, the CDR3 is TGTGCCACCAGTGATCCGCTAGCGGGACCATGGGATACGCAGTATTTT. Protein: CATSDPLAGPWDTQYF.